The 10 T cell receptor beta chains in this list originate from one sample, sequenced in a study of T cell responses to AZD1222 COVID-19 vaccine. The assay was immunoSEQ multiplex PCR, and TCRdb's table has in-frame clones only and misses some. Found here are 85,000 to 130,000 clones, about 87% of them singletons; the top ten hold about 3%. Sequenced material: peripheral blood, taken on day 0 of AZD1222 vaccination. These receptors were taken from an adult in good health.

The chain is built from TRBV4-3 and TRBJ2-7, with unresolved D. The CDR3 extends over 14 amino acids. Germline CDR1 reads LGHNA; CDR2 reads YSLEER. Trimming pared 1 base from V and 2 bases from J, leaving 9 bases between. As DNA, the CDR3 is TGCGCCAGCAGCCAAGGAGTCAGTACCTACGAGCAGTACTTC. Encoded protein: CASSQGVSTYEQYF.

V gene TRBV5-6 combines with J gene TRBJ2-7, with D uncertain. V lost 1 base, J lost 5 bases, and 13 bases lay in between. From germline, CDR1 is SGHDT and CDR2 YYEEEE. The CDR3 sequence is 14 residues long. The CDR3 loop is CASSLTVNDDEQYF. The CDR3 region has the DNA TGTGCCAGCAGCTTGACTGTCAATGACGACGAGCAGTACTTC.

This clone came up once. The genes are TRBV24-1 and TRBJ2-2; 11 nucleotides line up with TRBD2. The length of the CDR3 is 13 residues. Germline assignment: CDR1 KGHDR and CDR2 SFDVKD. Trimming took 10 bases from V and 8 from J; bases not matched to a gene: 5. The CDR3: CATSGGALGELFF. The CDR3, as DNA: TGTGCCACTAGCGGGGGGGCTCTTGGGGAGCTGTTTTTT.

The rearrangement uses TRBV4-3 and TRBJ2-5; D might be TRBD2 (5 bases). The V gene lost 0 bases and the J gene lost 5 bases, with 13 bases spanning the gap. This CDR3 has 15 residues. CDR1 and CDR2 (germline): LGHNA, YSLEER. For the CDR3, the DNA is TGCGCCAGCAGCCAAGATTCCCTAGCACGGGAGACCCAGTACTTC. Its protein is CASSQDSLARETQYF.

The chain has TRBV4-3 and TRBJ2-1; D is tentatively TRBD1 or TRBD2 (5 bases each). V lost 1 base and J 0 bases, leaving 13 bases between the germline ends. Germline V gives CDR1 LGHNA, CDR2 YSLEER. The CDR3 runs to 17 residues. The CDR3 loop is CASSQGPAGSSYNEQFF. As DNA, the CDR3 is TGCGCCAGCAGCCAAGGACCGGCAGGGAGCTCCTACAATGAGCAGTTCTTC.

The chain uses TRBV7-8 and TRBJ1-1, with D possibly being TRBD1 (5 bases). V was shortened by 1 base and J by 11 bases, with 8 bases between the two germline ends. The CDR3 runs 11 residues. Germline CDR1 is SGHVS and CDR2 is FQNEAQ. The CDR3 loop is CASSLGWDAFF. CDR3 sequence (DNA): TGTGCCAGCAGCTTAGGTTGGGACGCTTTCTTT.

The rearrangement joins TRBV6-1 to TRBJ1-5, with D uncertain. CDR1 and CDR2 from the germline V gene are MNHNS and SASEGT. The CDR3 length is 16 residues. Trimming removed 4 bases at V and 5 bases at J, with 18 bases between. CDR3 DNA sequence: TGTGCCAGCAGTGTGGCGAGCGGCCCCGGGGATCAGCCCCAGCATTTT. Translation: CASSVASGPGDQPQHF.

The gene calls are TRBV7-6 and TRBJ1-1; a possible D gene is TRBD1 (5 bases). V dropped 4 bases and J dropped 5 bases, with 11 bases sitting between them. The CDR3 totals 13 residues. Per the germline V gene, CDR1 is SGHVS and CDR2 is FNYEAQ. The CDR3 protein is CASSSTVGTEAFF. Written as DNA, the CDR3 is TGTGCCAGCAGCTCGACAGTTGGGACTGAAGCTTTCTTT.

This sequence joins TRBV11-1 and TRBJ1-2; 8 bases line up with TRBD1. CDR3 length: 14 amino acids. Trimming took 4 bases from V and 8 from J; bases not matched to a gene: 9. Looked up from germline, CDR1 is SGHAT and CDR2 is FQDESV (reference sequence). CDR3 amino acids: CASSYAGGPLGYTF. The CDR3 DNA sequence: TGTGCCAGCAGCTACGCAGGGGGCCCCCTGGGCTACACCTTC.

J is TRBJ2-3 and V is TRBV5-1, with 9 bases lining up with TRBD2. The germline V gene encodes CDR1 SGHRS and CDR2 YFSETQ. The CDR3 covers 15 residues. V dropped 2 bases and J dropped 4; count of bases not matched to a gene: 5. CDR3 nucleotide sequence: TGCGCCAGCAGCTTAGGCGGGGGGGCGTCAGATACGCAGTATTTT. Its protein product is CASSLGGGASDTQYF.